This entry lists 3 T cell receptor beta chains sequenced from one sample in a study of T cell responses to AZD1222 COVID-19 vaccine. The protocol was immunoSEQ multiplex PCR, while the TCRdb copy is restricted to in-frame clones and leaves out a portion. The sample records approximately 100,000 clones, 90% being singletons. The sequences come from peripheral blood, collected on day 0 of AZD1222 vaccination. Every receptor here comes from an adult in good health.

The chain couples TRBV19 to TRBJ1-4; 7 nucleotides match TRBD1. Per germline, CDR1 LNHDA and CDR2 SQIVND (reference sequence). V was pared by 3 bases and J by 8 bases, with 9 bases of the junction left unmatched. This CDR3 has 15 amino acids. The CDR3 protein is CASSITTGTDEKLFF. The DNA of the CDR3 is TGTGCCAGTAGTATTACGACAGGGACGGACGAAAAACTGTTTTTT.

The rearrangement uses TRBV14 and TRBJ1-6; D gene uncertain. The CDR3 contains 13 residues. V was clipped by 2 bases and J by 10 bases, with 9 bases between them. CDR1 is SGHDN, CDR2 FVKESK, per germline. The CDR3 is CASSQPGRSPLHF. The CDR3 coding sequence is TGTGCCAGCAGCCAACCAGGCCGATCACCCCTCCACTTT. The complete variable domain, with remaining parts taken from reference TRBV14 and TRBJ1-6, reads EAGVTQFPSHSVIEKGQTVTLRCDPISGHDNLYWYRRVMGKEIKFLLHFVKESKQDESGMPNNRFLAERTGGTYSTLKVQPAELEDSGVYFCASSQPGRSPLHFGNGTRLTVT.

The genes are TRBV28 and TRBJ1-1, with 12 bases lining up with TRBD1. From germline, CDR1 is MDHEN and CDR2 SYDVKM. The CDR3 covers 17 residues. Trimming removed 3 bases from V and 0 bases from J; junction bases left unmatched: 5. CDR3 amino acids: CASSFGTGGPMNTEAFF. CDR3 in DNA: TGTGCCAGCAGTTTCGGGACAGGGGGCCCAATGAACACTGAAGCTTTCTTT.